A selection of T cell receptor beta chains follows, all from one sample in a study of glioma-infiltrating T cells after dendritic cell vaccination. Sequencing was performed with immunoSEQ multiplex PCR; in TCRdb, only in-frame clones are kept and a portion is missing. The top ten hold under 40% of the sample, which has roughly 23,000 clones, roughly 78% seen once. The sequencing here drew on blood, taken before dendritic cell vaccination. The origin of the receptors is a human donor with glioblastoma. The CDR3 runs from the conserved cysteine through the conserved F or W. The order of the fields is D gene, clone size, V gene, J gene, CDR3 DNA, CDR3 protein. D genes are given only for firm matches. Clone size is stated in some rows and not others, as once, few, many or a class when expanded.

>TRBD1|.|TRBV5-1|TRBJ2-5
TGCGCCAGCAGGCGGGACAGGGGGATCCAAGAGACCCAGTACTTC
CASRRDRGIQETQYF
>.|.|TRBV29-1|TRBJ1-2
TGCAGCGTTGAAGACAACGGTGGCTACACCTTC
CSVEDNGGYTF
>TRBD2|.|TRBV4-2|TRBJ2-3
TGTGCCAGCAGCCAAATTAGCGGGAGCGCAGATACGCAGTATTTT
CASSQISGSADTQYF
>TRBD2|.|TRBV4-2|TRBJ2-2
TGTGCCAGCAGCCAAGAGGTTGGGACTAGCGGACGTATGAACACCGGGGAGCTGTTTTTT
CASSQEVGTSGRMNTGELFF
>.|.|TRBV15|TRBJ1-1
TGTGCCACCAGCAGAGTTCGGGGGGCGGGTACTGAAGCTTTCTTT
CATSRVRGAGTEAFF
>TRBD2|.|TRBV9|TRBJ2-7
TGTGCCAGCAGCGTAGCAACTAGCGGGAGGGCCCCCACTTATGGGCAGTACTTC
CASSVATSGRAPTYGQYF
>.|.|TRBV4-3|TRBJ1-2
TGCGCCAGCAGCCAAGATGGGGGGGCGGGCTACACCTTC
CASSQDGGAGYTF
>TRBD1|once|TRBV10-3|TRBJ2-2
TGTGCCATCACTCCGGACAGGGGATCCACCGGGGAGCTGTTTTTT
CAITPDRGSTGELFF
>TRBD1|.|TRBV6-5|TRBJ1-4
TGTGCCAGCAGCACGACAGGGGGGAATGAAAAACTGTTTTTT
CASSTTGGNEKLFF
>TRBD1|.|TRBV5-1|TRBJ1-5
TGCGCCAGCAGCTTTCACCGTCGGGACAGCGTCTATCAGCCCCAGCATTTT
CASSFHRRDSVYQPQHF
>.|few|TRBV6-1|TRBJ2-6
TGTGCCAGCAGTGACAGGGGCTCTGGGGCCAACGTCCTGACTTTC
CASSDRGSGANVLTF
>.|.|TRBV19|TRBJ2-7
TGTGCCAGTAGCTTAGGACGGAGGGCAACCTACGAGCAGTACTTC
CASSLGRRATYEQYF
>TRBD2|.|TRBV28|TRBJ2-1
TGTGCCAGCAGGACTAGCGGTAAGGATGGCAATGAGCAGTTCTTC
CASRTSGKDGNEQFF
>TRBD2|.|TRBV7-9|TRBJ2-3
TGTGCCAGCAGGAAGGGACTAGCGGGAGCGGTGGAAGATACGCAGTATTTT
CASRKGLAGAVEDTQYF
>TRBD2|.|TRBV2|TRBJ2-2
TGTGCCAGCAATTCGGCGGGAGAAAGTCTCCGGGAGCTGTTTTTT
CASNSAGESLRELFF
>TRBD2|.|TRBV9|TRBJ2-2
TGTGCCAGCAGCGTAGTTGGTAGCGGGACGAACACCGGGGAGCTGTTTTTT
CASSVVGSGTNTGELFF
>TRBD2|once|TRBV29-1|TRBJ2-7
TGCAGCGTTGAAGTCCCCGAGGAGCGGGAGATAAACGAGCAGTACTTC
CSVEVPEEREINEQYF
>.|.|TRBV7-3|TRBJ1-1
TGTGCCAGCAGCTTAGTCAGGGATCGGGACACTGAAGCTTTCTTT
CASSLVRDRDTEAFF
>TRBD1|.|TRBV27|TRBJ1-5
TGTGCCAGCAGGCCCCAGGGGGGACTAGATCAGCCCCAGCATTTT
CASRPQGGLDQPQHF
>.|.|TRBV11-2|TRBJ2-7
TGTGCCAGCAGCTTCACCGGGACACAGTACTTC
CASSFTGTQYF
>.|.|TRBV5-1|TRBJ1-2
TGCGCCAGCAGCCTGACAGACTATGGCTACACCTTC
CASSLTDYGYTF
>TRBD2|.|TRBV4-3|TRBJ2-2
TGCGCCAGCAGCCGTGCCCTTAATCTAGCGGGAGCGGACGGGGAGCTGTTTTTT
CASSRALNLAGADGELFF
>.|.|TRBV21-1|TRBJ2-3
TGTGCCAGCAGCAAAGAGGACAGGGGGCTAGTAGATACGCAGTATTTT
CASSKEDRGLVDTQYF
>.|.|TRBV2|TRBJ2-3
TGTGCCAGCAAGCTAGCGTGGGACACAGATACGCAGTATTTT
CASKLAWDTDTQYF
>.|.|TRBV12-5|TRBJ1-2
TGTGCTAGTGCGGAGACAGGAGTCTATGGCTACACCTTC
CASAETGVYGYTF
>TRBD2|.|TRBV5-1|TRBJ2-2
TGCGCCAGCAGCCCGGGACTAAGGCCCGGGGAGCTGTTTTTT
CASSPGLRPGELFF
>TRBD1|.|TRBV9|TRBJ1-3
TGTGCCAGCAGCCCCCGGGGGACAGCCGGAAACACCATATATTTT
CASSPRGTAGNTIYF
>TRBD1|.|TRBV9|TRBJ1-1
TGTGCCAGCAGCGTAGCGAGGGACAGCGCCGATGGGGGTGAAGCTTTCTTT
CASSVARDSADGGEAFF
>TRBD1|.|TRBV6-1|TRBJ1-5
TGTGCCAGCACCCCGGGAGGGGGCCTTAATCAGCCCCAGCATTTT
CASTPGGGLNQPQHF
>TRBD1|once|TRBV5-1|TRBJ1-2
TGCGCCAGCAGTATGACAGGGGATAACTATGGCTACACCTTC
CASSMTGDNYGYTF
>.|.|TRBV7-6|TRBJ2-7
TGTGCCAGCAGCTTAGATCGCGGGGACTCCTACGAGCAGTACTTC
CASSLDRGDSYEQYF
>.|.|TRBV19|TRBJ1-4
TGTGCCAGTAGCACACTGGGCGAAAAACTGTTTTTT
CASSTLGEKLFF
>TRBD2|.|TRBV6-1|TRBJ2-1
TGTGCCAGCAGTGGCCACCTTACTAGCGGAGAGCAGTTCTTC
CASSGHLTSGEQFF
>TRBD2|.|TRBV14|TRBJ2-7
TGTGCCACCGCCATCGGGGGAGGGCCCTACGAGCAGTACTTC
CATAIGGGPYEQYF
>.|.|TRBV7-7|TRBJ1-1
TGTGCCAGCAGCACGGGAGTAGACACTGAAGCTTTCTTT
CASSTGVDTEAFF